This T cell receptor (beta chain) was identified during a study of T cell responses to AZD1222 COVID-19 vaccine. The CDR3 extends over 17 amino acids. V lost 4 bases and J lost 5; bases outside the gene matches: 13. The germline gives CDR1 SNHLY, CDR2 FYNNEI. To note about this clone: Its target is not known.

Assay: immunoSEQ multiplex PCR; the TCRdb copy retains only in-frame clones and omits some. Of roughly 170,000 clones in the sample, about nine tenths were seen once. Study-level results: Among the donors, most were white British and more were female, and clonal diversity was possibly underestimated. Two AZD1222 doses significantly raised spike-specific TCR breadth and depth over controls.

This clonotype was sampled from an adult in good health. Material: peripheral blood, obtained on day 0 of AZD1222 vaccination. The chain combines TRBV2 with TRBJ2-5, with 10 bases lining up with TRBD1. CDR3 in DNA: TGTGCCAGCAGTGGTTCAGCTCGAGACAGGGGGCTGGAGACCCAGTACTTC. Translation gives CASSGSARDRGLETQYF.